This T cell receptor beta chain was identified in a study of patients and donors after allogeneic stem cell transplantation. MiXCR was run by TCRdb on the RT-PCR reads, yielding one entry per CDR3 protein. The table shows roughly 940,000 distinct CDR3 sequences, with more than 15% occurring only once. CDR1 is SGHRS, CDR2 YFSETQ, per germline. This CDR3 spans 14 amino acids. Deletions cut 2 bases from V and 5 bases from J, with 13 bases between. The chain is built from TRBV5-1 and TRBJ2-5; tentative D call: TRBD2 (6 bases). Sequencing was done on a sample of blood, either unsorted or a sorted T cell fraction (not recorded which). The TCR was taken from a human donor who was either an allogeneic HSCT recipient or a stem cell or donor lymphocyte infusion donor (not recorded which). It is not recorded whose cells these are; they may come from a transplant donor. The CDR3 loop reads CASSFKTSYETQYF. CDR3 bases: TGCGCCAGCAGCTTCAAGACTAGTTATGAGACCCAGTACTTC.